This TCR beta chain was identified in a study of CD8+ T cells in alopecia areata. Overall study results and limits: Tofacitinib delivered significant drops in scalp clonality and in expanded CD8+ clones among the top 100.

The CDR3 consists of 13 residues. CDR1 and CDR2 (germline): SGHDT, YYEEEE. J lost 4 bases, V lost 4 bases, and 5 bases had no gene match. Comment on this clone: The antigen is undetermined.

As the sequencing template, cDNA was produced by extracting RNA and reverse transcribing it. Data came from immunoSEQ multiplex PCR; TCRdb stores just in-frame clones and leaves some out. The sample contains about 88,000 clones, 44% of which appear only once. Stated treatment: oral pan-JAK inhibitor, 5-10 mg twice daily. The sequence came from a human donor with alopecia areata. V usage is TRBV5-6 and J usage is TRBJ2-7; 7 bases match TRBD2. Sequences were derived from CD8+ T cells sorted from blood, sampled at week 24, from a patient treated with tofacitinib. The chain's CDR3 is CASSRGGWYEQYF. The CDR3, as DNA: TGTGCCAGCAGCCGGGGAGGGTGGTACGAGCAGTACTTC. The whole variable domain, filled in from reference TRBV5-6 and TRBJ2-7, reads DAGVTQSPTHLIKTRGQQVTLRCSPKSGHDTVSWYQQALGQGPQFIFQYYEEEERQRGNFPDRFSGHQFPNYSSELNVNALLLGDSALYLCASSRGGWYEQYFGPGTRLTVT.